This T cell receptor beta chain is from a study of T-cell reconstitution after alpha-beta-depleted transplantation in children. Broader study findings: TCRbeta diversity was high at day 60 in some patients (a result of surviving recipient T cells and thymic progenitors). Reports say that about two months after transplant, the alpha-beta T cells came out of several hundred graft clones that had expanded. Once a year had passed after transplant, T-cell counts and diversity came mostly from newly produced T cells.

For TCRbeta, the library was prepared with unique molecular identifiers. From the PCR reads, TCRdb called clonotypes with MiXCR, one entry per CDR3 protein. The sample has some 120,000 distinct CDR3 sequences, 23% seen once. The table lists this clonotype with many counts. Its specificity is not known. This CDR3 has 16 amino acids. Trimming removed 5 bases at V and 0 bases at J, with 14 bases between. CDR1 and CDR2 (germline): SGHTA, FQGNSA. The sample here was PBMCs, mostly from graft donor cells, taken 180 days after TCRalphabeta/CD19-depleted stem cell transplant. The rearrangement links TRBV7-2 to TRBJ1-3; tentatively, D is TRBD1 (6 bases). The TCR originated in a male patient between 2 and 10 years old who had a stem cell transplant for chronic granulomatous disease, so the T cells may come from the graft donor. The CDR3 DNA sequence: TGTGCCAGCAGCATACAGGGCCCTCACTCTGGAAACACCATATATTTT. It is translated as CASSIQGPHSGNTIYF.